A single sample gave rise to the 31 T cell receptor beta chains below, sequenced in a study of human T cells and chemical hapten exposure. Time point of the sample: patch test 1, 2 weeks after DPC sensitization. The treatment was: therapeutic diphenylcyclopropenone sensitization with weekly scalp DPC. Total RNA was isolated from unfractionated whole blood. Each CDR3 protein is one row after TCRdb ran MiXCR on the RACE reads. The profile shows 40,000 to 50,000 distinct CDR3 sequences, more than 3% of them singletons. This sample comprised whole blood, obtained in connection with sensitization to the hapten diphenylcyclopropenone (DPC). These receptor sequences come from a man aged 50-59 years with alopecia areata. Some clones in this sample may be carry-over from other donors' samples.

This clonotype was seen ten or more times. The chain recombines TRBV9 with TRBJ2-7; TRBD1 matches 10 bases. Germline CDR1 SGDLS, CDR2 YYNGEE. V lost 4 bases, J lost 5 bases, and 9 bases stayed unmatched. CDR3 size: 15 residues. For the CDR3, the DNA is TGTGCCAGCAGCCTTACCGGGACAGGGGCCCACGAGCAGTACTTC. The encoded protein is CASSLTGTGAHEQYF.

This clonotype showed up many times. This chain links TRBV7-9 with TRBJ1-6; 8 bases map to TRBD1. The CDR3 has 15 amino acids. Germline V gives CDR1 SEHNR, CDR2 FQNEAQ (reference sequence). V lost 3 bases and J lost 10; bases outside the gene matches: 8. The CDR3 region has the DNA TGTGCCAGCAGCTTCTTTCAGGGGGCGGGATCACCCCTCCACTTT. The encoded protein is CASSFFQGAGSPLHF.

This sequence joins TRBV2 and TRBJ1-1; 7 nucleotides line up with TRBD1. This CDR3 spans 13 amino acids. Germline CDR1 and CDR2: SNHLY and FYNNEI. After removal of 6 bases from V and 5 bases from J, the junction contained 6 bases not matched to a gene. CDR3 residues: CASSQGEGTEAFF. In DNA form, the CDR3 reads TGTGCCAGCAGCCAGGGGGAAGGGACTGAAGCTTTCTTT.

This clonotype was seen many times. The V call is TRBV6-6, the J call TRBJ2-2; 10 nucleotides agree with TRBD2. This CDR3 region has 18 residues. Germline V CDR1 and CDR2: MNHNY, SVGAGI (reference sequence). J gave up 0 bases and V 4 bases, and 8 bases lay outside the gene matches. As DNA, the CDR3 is TGTGCCAGCAGTTCCCCTAGCGGGAGTGCCCCGAACACCGGGGAGCTGTTTTTT. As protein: CASSSPSGSAPNTGELFF.

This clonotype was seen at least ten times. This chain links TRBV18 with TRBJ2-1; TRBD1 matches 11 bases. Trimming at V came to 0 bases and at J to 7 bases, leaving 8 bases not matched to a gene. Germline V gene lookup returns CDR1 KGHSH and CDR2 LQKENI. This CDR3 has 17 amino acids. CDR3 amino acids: CASSPPLGQGAQNEQFF. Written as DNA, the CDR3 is TGTGCCAGCTCACCACCGTTAGGACAGGGGGCACAAAATGAGCAGTTCTTC. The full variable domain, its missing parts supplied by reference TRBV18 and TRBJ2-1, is NAGVMQNPRHLVRRRGQEARLRCSPMKGHSHVYWYRQLPEEGLKFMVYLQKENIIDESGMPKERFSAEFPKEGPSILRIQQVVRGDSAAYFCASSPPLGQGAQNEQFFGPGTRLTVL.

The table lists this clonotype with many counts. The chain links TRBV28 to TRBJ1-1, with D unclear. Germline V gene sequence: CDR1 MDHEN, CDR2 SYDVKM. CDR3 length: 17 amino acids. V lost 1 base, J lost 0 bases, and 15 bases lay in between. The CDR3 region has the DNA TGTGCCAGCAGTTTATATCCCAGGTCTCGGATGAACACTGAAGCTTTCTTT. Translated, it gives CASSLYPRSRMNTEAFF.

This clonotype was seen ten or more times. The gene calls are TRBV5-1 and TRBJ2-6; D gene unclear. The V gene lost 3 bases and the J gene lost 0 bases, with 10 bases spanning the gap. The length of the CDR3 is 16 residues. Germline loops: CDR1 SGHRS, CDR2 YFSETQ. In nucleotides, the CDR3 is TGCGCCAGCAGCTGGGTCGGCAGCTCTGGGGCCAACGTCCTGACTTTC. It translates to CASSWVGSSGANVLTF. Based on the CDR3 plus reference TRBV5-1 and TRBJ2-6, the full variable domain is KAGVTQTPRYLIKTRGQQVTLSCSPISGHRSVSWYQQTPGQGLQFLFEYFSETQRNKGNFPGRFSGRQFSNSRSEMNVSTLELGDSALYLCASSWVGSSGANVLTFGAGSRLTVL.

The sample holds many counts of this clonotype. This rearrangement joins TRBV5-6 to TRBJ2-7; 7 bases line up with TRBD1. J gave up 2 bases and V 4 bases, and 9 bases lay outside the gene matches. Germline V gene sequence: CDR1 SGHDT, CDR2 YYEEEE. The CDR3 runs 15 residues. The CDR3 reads CASSRRTGFPYEQYF. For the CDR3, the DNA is TGTGCCAGCAGCCGAAGGACAGGTTTCCCCTACGAGCAGTACTTC.

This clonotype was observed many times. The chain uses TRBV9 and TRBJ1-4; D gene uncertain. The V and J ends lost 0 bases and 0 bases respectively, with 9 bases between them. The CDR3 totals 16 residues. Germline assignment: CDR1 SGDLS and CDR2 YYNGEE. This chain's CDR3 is CASSVGNSATNEKLFF. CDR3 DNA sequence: TGTGCCAGCAGCGTAGGCAATTCAGCAACTAATGAAAAACTGTTTTTT. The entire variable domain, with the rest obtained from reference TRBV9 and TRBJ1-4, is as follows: DSGVTQTPKHLITATGQRVTLRCSPRSGDLSVYWYQQSLDQGLQFLIQYYNGEERAKGNILERFSAQQFPDLHSELNLSSLELGDSALYFCASSVGNSATNEKLFFGSGTQLSVL.

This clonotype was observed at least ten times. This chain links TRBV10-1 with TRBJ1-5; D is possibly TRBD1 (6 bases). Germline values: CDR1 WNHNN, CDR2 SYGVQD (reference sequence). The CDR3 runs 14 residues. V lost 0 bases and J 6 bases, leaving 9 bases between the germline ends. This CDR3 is CASSESAGVQPQHF. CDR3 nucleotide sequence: TGCGCCAGCAGTGAGTCGGCAGGGGTTCAGCCCCAGCATTTT.

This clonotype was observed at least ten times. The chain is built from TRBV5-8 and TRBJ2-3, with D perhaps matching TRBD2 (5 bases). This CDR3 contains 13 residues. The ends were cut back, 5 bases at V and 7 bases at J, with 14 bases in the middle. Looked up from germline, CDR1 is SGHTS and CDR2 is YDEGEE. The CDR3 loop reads CASRQGSPNTQYF. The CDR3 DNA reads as TGTGCCAGCAGGCAAGGGAGCCCTAATACGCAGTATTTT.

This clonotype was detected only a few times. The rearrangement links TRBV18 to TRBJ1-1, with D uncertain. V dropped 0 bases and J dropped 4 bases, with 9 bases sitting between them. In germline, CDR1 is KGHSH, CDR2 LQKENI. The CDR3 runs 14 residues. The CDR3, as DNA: TGTGCCAGCTCACCACCATCCGTGGGCACTGAAGCTTTCTTT. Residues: CASSPPSVGTEAFF. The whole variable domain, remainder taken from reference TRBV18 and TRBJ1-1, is NAGVMQNPRHLVRRRGQEARLRCSPMKGHSHVYWYRQLPEEGLKFMVYLQKENIIDESGMPKERFSAEFPKEGPSILRIQQVVRGDSAAYFCASSPPSVGTEAFFGQGTRLTVV.

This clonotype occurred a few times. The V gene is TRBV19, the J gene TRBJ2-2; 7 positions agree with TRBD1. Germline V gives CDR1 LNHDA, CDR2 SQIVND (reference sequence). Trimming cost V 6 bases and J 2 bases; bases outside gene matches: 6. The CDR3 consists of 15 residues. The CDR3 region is CASSTGTANTGELFF. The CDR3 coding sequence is TGTGCCAGTAGCACCGGGACAGCAAACACCGGGGAGCTGTTTTTT.

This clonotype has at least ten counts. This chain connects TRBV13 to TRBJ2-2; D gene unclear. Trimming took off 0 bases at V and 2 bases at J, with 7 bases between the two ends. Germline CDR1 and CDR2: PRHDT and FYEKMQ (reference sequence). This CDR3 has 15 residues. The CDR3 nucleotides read TGTGCCAGCAGCTTAGGACAGCCCAACACCGGGGAGCTGTTTTTT. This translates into CASSLGQPNTGELFF.

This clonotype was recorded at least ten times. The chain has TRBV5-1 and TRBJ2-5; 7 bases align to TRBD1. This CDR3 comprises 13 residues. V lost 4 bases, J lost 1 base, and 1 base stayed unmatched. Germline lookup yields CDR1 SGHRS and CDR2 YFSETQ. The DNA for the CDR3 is TGCGCCAGCAGCCGGACAGGCCAAGAGACCCAGTACTTC. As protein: CASSRTGQETQYF.

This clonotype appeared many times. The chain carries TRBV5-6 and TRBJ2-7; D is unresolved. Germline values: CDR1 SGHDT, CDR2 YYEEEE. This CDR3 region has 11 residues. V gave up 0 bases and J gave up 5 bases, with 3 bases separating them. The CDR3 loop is CASSLGDEQYF. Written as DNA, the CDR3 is TGTGCCAGCAGCTTGGGGGACGAGCAGTACTTC. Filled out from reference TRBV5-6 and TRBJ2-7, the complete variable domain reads DAGVTQSPTHLIKTRGQQVTLRCSPKSGHDTVSWYQQALGQGPQFIFQYYEEEERQRGNFPDRFSGHQFPNYSSELNVNALLLGDSALYLCASSLGDEQYFGPGTRLTVT.

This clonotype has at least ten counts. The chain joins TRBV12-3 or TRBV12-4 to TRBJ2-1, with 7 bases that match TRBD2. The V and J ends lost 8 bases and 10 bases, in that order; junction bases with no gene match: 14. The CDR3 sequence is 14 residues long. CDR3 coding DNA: TGTGCCAGCCTCTCCCAGCGGGATGTCCGCGAGCAGTTCTTC. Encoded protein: CASLSQRDVREQFF.

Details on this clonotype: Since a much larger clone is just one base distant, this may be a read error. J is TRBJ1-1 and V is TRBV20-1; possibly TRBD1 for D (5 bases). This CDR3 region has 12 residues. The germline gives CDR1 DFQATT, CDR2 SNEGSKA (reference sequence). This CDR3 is CSARGPETEDFF. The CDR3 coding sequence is TGCAGTGCTAGGGGGCCGGAGACTGAAGATTTCTTT.

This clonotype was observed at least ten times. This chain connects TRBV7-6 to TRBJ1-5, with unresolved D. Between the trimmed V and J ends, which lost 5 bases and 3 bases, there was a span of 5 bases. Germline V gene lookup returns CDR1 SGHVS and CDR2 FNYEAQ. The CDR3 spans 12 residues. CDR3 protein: CASSGPNQPQHF. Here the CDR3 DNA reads TGTGCCAGCAGCGGACCCAATCAGCCCCAGCATTTT.

The CDR3 region has the DNA TGCAGCGTCCTGATCGGGACAGGTCCACAAGAGACCCAGTACTTC. It codes for CSVLIGTGPQETQYF. The V call is TRBV29-1, the J call TRBJ2-5; 8 nucleotides align to TRBD1. The CDR3 covers 15 residues. V lost 6 bases to trimming and J lost 2 bases; unmatched junction nucleotides: 11. From germline, CDR1 is SQVTM and CDR2 ANQGSEA.

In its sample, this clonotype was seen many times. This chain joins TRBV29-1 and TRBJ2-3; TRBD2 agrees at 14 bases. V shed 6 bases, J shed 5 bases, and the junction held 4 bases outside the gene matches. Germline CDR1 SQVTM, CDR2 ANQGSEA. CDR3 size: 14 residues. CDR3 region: CSVGTSGSGDTQYF. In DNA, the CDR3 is TGCAGCGTCGGGACTAGCGGGAGTGGAGATACGCAGTATTTT.

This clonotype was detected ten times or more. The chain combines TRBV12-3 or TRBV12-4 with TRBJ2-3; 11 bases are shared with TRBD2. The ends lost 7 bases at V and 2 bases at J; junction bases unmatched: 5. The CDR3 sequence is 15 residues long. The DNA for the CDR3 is TGTGCCAGCACTAGACTAGCGGGAACCACAGATACGCAGTATTTT. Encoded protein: CASTRLAGTTDTQYF.

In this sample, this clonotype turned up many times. The CDR3 nucleotides are TGTGCCAGCAGTCCCGGAGTGGGACAGGGCGGAACTGAAGCTTTCTTT. Translated: CASSPGVGQGGTEAFF. The rearrangement links TRBV28 to TRBJ1-1, with TRBD1 identical over 9 bases. The CDR3 is 16 residues long. Germline V gene sequence: CDR1 MDHEN, CDR2 SYDVKM. V gave up 5 bases and J gave up 5 bases; unmatched junction bases: 12.

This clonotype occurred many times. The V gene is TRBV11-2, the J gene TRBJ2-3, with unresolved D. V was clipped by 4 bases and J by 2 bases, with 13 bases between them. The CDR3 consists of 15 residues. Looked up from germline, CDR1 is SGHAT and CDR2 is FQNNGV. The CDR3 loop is CASSSVTETTDTQYF. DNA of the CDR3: TGTGCCAGCAGCTCCGTAACAGAGACCACAGATACGCAGTATTTT.

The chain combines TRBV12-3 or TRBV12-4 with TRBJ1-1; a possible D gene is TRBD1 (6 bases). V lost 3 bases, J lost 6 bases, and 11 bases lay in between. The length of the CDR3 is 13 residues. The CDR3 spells CASSFNSGAEAFF. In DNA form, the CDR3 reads TGTGCCAGCAGTTTTAACTCAGGGGCTGAAGCTTTCTTT.

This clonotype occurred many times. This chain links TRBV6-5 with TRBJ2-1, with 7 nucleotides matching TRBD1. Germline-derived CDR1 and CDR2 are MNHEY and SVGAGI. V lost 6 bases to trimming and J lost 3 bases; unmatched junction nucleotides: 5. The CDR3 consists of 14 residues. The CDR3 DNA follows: TGTGCCAGCAGGGCCGGGACAGACTACAATGAGCAGTTCTTC. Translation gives CASRAGTDYNEQFF.

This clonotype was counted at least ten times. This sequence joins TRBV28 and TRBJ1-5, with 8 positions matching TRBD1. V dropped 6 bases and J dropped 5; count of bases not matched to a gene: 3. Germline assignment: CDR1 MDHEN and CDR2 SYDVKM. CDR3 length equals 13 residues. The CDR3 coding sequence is TGTGCCAGCAGCGCAGGGGGCCATCAGCCCCAGCATTTT. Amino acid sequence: CASSAGGHQPQHF.

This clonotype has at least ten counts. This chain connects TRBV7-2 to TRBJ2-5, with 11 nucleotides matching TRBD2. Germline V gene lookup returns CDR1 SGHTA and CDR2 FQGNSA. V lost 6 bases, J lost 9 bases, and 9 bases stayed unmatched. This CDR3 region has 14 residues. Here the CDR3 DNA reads TGTGCCAGCAGTTCGGGACTAGCGGACAGGGCCCAGTACTTC. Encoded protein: CASSSGLADRAQYF.

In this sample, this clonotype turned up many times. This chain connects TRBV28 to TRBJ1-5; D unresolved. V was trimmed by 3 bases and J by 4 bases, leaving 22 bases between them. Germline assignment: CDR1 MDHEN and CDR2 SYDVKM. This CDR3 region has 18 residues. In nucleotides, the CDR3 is TGTGCCAGCAGTTTTGATTCTGTGCGGGCGGGGAAAAATCAGCCCCAGCATTTT. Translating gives CASSFDSVRAGKNQPQHF.

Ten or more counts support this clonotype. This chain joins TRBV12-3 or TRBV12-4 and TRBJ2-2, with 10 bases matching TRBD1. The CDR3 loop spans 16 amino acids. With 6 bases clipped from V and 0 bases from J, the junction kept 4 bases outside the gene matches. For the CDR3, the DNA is TGTGCCAGCAGCCAGGGGACAGGGGCGAACACCGGGGAGCTGTTTTTT. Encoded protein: CASSQGTGANTGELFF.

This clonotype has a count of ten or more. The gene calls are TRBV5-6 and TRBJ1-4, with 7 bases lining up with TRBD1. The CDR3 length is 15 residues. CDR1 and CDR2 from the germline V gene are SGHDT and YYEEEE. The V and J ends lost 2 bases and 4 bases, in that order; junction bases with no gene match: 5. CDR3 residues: CASSLRTGLNEKLFF. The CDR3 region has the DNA TGTGCCAGCAGCTTAAGGACAGGACTTAATGAAAAACTGTTTTTT. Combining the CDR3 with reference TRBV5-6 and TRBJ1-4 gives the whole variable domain DAGVTQSPTHLIKTRGQQVTLRCSPKSGHDTVSWYQQALGQGPQFIFQYYEEEERQRGNFPDRFSGHQFPNYSSELNVNALLLGDSALYLCASSLRTGLNEKLFFGSGTQLSVL.